The clone carrying this T cell receptor beta chain has only one observation. Its target is not known. The entry originates in a study of PD-L1 blockade in urothelial cancer. Study-wide background: Atezolizumab 1,200 mg was given intravenously every 3 weeks, starting 2014. Patients with male sex and bladder-origin urothelial cancer accounted for about 85% of the roughly 29 enrolled. Median T cell yield from blood was 110,000 to 150,000. Study findings and constraints: Patients who had durable benefit saw their tumor-associated blood clones expand more at 3 weeks.

Stated time point: peripheral blood 6 weeks after treatment start. Repertoires were generated with immunoSEQ multiplex PCR, while TCRdb's copy carries only in-frame clones and drops some. The table includes about 120,000 clones, about 82% detected once. The source was PBMCs, collected around atezolizumab (anti-PD-L1) treatment. This sequence originates from a man aged 45-65 years with urothelial cancer.

CDR3 amino acids: CASGSGSTDTQYF. The CDR3, as DNA: TGTGCCAGCGGATCCGGGAGCACAGATACGCAGTATTTT. The chain is built from TRBV7-9 and TRBJ2-3; D is ambiguous. V lost 8 bases and J lost 0, with 9 bases in between. The length of the CDR3 is 13 residues. Germline V gene sequence: CDR1 SEHNR, CDR2 FQNEAQ (reference sequence).